The rows below give T cell receptor beta chains drawn from one sample of a study of T cells in Graves' hyperthyroidism and ophthalmopathy. Each CDR3 protein gets one entry after TCRdb re-called the multiplex PCR reads with MiXCR. The sample yields about 840,000 distinct CDR3 sequences, around 38% seen once. Source material: blood. These receptors were taken from a man aged 18 to 29 with Graves' hyperthyroidism. The CDR3 runs from the conserved cysteine through the conserved F or W. D genes are given only for firm matches. Size is stated for part of the rows, as once, few or many counts, or as a class when the clone is expanded.

>TRBJ1-5|17|TRBV12-3/TRBV12-4|NA|NA
CASSLPPGPGGNQPQHF
TGTGCCAGCAGTTTACCCCCGGGGCCCGGAGGCAATCAGCCCCAGCATTTT
>TRBJ1-5|16|TRBV19|many|TRBD1
CASSIRDRGSNQPQHF
TGTGCCAGTAGTATTCGGGACAGGGGGTCGAATCAGCCCCAGCATTTT
>TRBJ1-5|13|TRBV12-3/TRBV12-4|many|NA
CASSWGRSQPQHF
TGTGCCAGCAGTTGGGGGAGGAGTCAGCCCCAGCATTTT
>TRBJ1-1|15|TRBV4-1|few|NA
CASSQVVGVNTEAFF
TGCGCCAGCAGCCAAGTCGTCGGGGTGAACACTGAAGCTTTCTTT
>TRBJ2-7|13|TRBV29-1|NA|TRBD2
CSVRASGSAEQYF
TGCAGCGTTCGGGCTAGCGGGAGTGCCGAGCAGTACTTC
>TRBJ1-5|15|TRBV10-3|NA|NA
CASSDLGINNQPQHF
TGTGCCAGCAGTGACTTGGGAATTAACAATCAGCCCCAGCATTTT
>TRBJ2-7|15|TRBV7-8|few|TRBD1
CASSLWDRGIREQYF
TGTGCCAGCAGCTTATGGGACAGGGGTATACGCGAGCAGTACTTC
>TRBJ2-7|12|TRBV29-1|few|TRBD2
CSVGLAGAQQYF
TGCAGCGTTGGACTAGCGGGAGCGCAGCAGTACTTC
>TRBJ1-1|11|TRBV7-9|NA|NA
CASSLKPEAFF
TGTGCCAGCAGCTTAAAGCCTGAAGCTTTCTTT
>TRBJ2-5|15|TRBV19|NA|NA
CASSIGWQGKETQYF
TGTGCCAGTAGTATAGGATGGCAGGGGAAGGAGACCCAGTACTTC
>TRBJ2-2|16|TRBV9|NA|TRBD2
CASTSREREGTGELFF
TGTGCCAGCACGTCTAGGGAGCGGGAAGGCACCGGGGAGCTGTTTTTT
>TRBJ1-1|15|TRBV7-9|NA|NA
CASSWGGRNHTEAFF
TGTGCCAGCAGCTGGGGGGGGCGAAATCACACTGAAGCTTTCTTT
>TRBJ2-7|14|TRBV20-1|NA|NA
CSARDATDYYEQYF
TGCAGTGCTAGAGACGCGACAGACTACTACGAGCAGTACTTC
>TRBJ2-7|11|TRBV20-1|NA|TRBD2
CSARGTSGPTF
TGCAGTGCTAGAGGGACTAGCGGACCCACCTTC
>TRBJ1-5|14|TRBV7-9|NA|NA
CASSPYRDDQPQHF
TGTGCCAGCAGCCCTTACCGGGACGATCAGCCCCAGCATTTT
>TRBJ2-3|14|TRBV10-3|NA|NA
CAISESTVPDTQYF
TGTGCCATCAGTGAGTCCACAGTCCCAGATACGCAGTATTTT
>TRBJ1-1|14|TRBV7-2|many|NA
CASRGPRVATEAFF
TGTGCCAGCAGGGGTCCGAGGGTGGCCACTGAAGCTTTCTTT
>TRBJ2-7|14|TRBV24-1|NA|TRBD1
CASSPDRGGDEQYF
TGTGCCAGCAGCCCGGACAGGGGCGGAGACGAGCAGTACTTC
>TRBJ1-3|13|TRBV9|many|NA
CASSVTAGNTIYF
TGTGCCAGCAGCGTGACGGCAGGAAACACCATATATTTT
>TRBJ2-2|14|TRBV6-6|few|NA
CASSYLESTEELFF
TGTGCCAGCAGTTACCTAGAGTCCACCGAGGAGCTGTTTTTT
>TRBJ1-6|15|TRBV7-9|NA|NA
CASSLLGRANSPLHF
TGTGCCAGCAGCTTACTTGGCAGGGCTAATTCACCCCTCCACTTT
>TRBJ1-6|14|TRBV10-3|few|TRBD1
CASSWGQGGSPLHF
TGTGCCAGCAGTTGGGGACAGGGGGGATCACCCCTCCACTTT
>TRBJ2-5|14|TRBV9|few|NA
CASSVAGGAETQYF
TGTGCCAGCAGCGTAGCTGGGGGCGCGGAGACCCAGTACTTC
>TRBJ1-5|15|TRBV12-3/TRBV12-4|NA|NA
CASAELGGPREPQHF
TGTGCCAGCGCTGAACTCGGGGGGCCACGGGAGCCCCAGCATTTT
>TRBJ1-1|13|TRBV29-1|many|NA
CSGGARMNTEAFF
TGCAGCGGGGGCGCGCGGATGAACACTGAAGCTTTCTTT
>TRBJ1-6|17|TRBV6-6|many|NA
CASSYRTQSSYNSPLHF
TGTGCCAGCAGTTACCGAACTCAGAGCTCCTATAATTCACCCCTCCACTTT
>TRBJ2-7|16|TRBV19|NA|NA
CASSKAKRHLGGEQYF
TGTGCCAGTAGTAAGGCCAAGCGGCACCTCGGGGGCGAGCAGTACTTC
>TRBJ1-5|15|TRBV2|NA|NA
CASSGMGGSNQPQHF
TGTGCCAGCAGTGGAATGGGCGGTAGCAATCAGCCCCAGCATTTT
>TRBJ2-2|13|TRBV7-9|once|NA
CAWSASDPGELFF
TGTGCCTGGAGTGCCAGTGACCCCGGGGAGCTGTTTTTT
>TRBJ1-2|15|TRBV5-1|few|NA
CASCPMAELNYGYTF
TGCGCCAGCTGCCCAATGGCAGAACTTAACTATGGCTACACCTTC